A single T cell receptor beta chain is shown here with its context. A much more abundant neighbour one base away suggests this may be a read error. The record originates from a study of T cells in Graves' hyperthyroidism and ophthalmopathy. No progression to ophthalmopathy during 18 months of follow-up defined stable disease. V lost 6 bases, J lost 6 bases, and 18 bases lay in between. The CDR3 extends over 14 amino acids. Per germline, CDR1 SGHVS and CDR2 FNYEAQ. RNA transcripts gave rise to amplified TCR beta CDR3 regions. Primed by the HTBI set, a first-round RT-PCR was run on the TCR CDR3. Each CDR3 protein is one row after TCRdb ran MiXCR on the multiplex PCR reads. This table holds 560,000 or so distinct CDR3 sequences, just over 45% found once.

The source of this sequence is a woman younger than 35 with Graves' hyperthyroidism. V and J are TRBV7-6 and TRBJ2-7, with a weak D call TRBD1 (6 bases). The sequencing sample was made of peripheral blood or thyroid tissue (not recorded which). CDR3 nucleotides: TGTGCCAGCAGGCCGGAGGCCCAAGGGGGCGAGCAGTACTTC. Amino acids: CASRPEAQGGEQYF.